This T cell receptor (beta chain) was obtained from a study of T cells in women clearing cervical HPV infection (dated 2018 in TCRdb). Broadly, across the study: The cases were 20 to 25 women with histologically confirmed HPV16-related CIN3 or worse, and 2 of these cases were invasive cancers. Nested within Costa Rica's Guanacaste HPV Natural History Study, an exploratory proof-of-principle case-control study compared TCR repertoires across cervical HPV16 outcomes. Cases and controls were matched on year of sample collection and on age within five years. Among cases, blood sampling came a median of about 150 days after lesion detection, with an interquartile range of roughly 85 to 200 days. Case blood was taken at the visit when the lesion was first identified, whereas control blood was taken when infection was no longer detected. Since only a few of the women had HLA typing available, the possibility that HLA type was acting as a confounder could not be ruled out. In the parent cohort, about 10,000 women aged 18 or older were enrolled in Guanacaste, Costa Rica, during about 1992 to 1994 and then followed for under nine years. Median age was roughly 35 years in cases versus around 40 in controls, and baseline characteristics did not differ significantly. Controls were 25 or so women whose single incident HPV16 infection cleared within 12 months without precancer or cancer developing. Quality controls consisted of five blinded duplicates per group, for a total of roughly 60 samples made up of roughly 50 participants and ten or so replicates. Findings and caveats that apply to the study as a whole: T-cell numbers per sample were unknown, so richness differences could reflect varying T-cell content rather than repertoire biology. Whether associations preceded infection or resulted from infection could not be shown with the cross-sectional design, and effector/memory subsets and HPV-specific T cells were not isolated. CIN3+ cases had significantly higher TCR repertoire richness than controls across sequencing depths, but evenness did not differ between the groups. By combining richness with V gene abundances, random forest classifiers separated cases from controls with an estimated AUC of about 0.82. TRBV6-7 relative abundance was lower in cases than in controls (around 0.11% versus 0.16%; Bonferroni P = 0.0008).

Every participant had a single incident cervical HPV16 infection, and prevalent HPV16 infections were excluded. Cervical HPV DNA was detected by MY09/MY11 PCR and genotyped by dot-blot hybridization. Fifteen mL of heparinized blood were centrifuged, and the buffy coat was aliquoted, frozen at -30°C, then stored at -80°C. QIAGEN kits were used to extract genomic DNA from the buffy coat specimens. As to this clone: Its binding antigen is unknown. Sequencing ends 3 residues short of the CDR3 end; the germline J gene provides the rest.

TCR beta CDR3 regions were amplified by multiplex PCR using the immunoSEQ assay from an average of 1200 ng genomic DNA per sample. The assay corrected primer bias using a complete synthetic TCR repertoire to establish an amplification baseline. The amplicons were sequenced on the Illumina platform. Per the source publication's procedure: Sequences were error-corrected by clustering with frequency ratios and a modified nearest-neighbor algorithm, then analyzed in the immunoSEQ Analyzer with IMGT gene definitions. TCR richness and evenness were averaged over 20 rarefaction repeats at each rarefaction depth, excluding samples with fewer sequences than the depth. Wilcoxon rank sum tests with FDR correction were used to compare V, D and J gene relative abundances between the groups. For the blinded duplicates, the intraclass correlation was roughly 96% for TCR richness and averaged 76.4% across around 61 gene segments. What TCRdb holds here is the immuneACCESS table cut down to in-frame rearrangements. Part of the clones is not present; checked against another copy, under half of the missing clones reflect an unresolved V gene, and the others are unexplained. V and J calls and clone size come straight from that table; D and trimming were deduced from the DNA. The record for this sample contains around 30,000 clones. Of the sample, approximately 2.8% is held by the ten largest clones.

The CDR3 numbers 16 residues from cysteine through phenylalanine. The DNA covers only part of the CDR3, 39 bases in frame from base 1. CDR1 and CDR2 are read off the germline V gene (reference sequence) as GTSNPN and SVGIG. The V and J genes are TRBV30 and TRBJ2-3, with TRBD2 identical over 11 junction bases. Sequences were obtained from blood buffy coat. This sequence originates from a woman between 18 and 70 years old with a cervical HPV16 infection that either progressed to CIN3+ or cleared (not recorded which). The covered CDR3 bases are TGTGCCTGGAGTGAAACTAGCGGGGGCTTTGGAGAGACG. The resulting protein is CAWSETSGGFGET. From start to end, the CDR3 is CAWSETSGGFGETQYF.